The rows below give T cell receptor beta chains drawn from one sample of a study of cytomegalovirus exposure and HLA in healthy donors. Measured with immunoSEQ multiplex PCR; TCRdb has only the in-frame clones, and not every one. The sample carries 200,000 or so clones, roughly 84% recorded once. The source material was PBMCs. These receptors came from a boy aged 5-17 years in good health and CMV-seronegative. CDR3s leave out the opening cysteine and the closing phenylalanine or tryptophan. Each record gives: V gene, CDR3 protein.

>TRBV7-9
ASSFFSPRTANTGELF
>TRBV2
ASRKDRTVPTEAF
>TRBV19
ASERQGRSNQPQH
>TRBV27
ASSFGLGYSYEQY
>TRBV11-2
ASSLDGVRQQKNTEAF
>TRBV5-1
ASSRLTGSYEQY
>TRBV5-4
ASSLAAGGYNEQF
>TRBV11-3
ASSPDSNEQF
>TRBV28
ASSELQGANYGYT
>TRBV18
ASSPLSGSTGELF
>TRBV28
ASRTGTTYNEQF
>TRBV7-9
ASSPGTGEGYNEQF
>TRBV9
ASSVGGDADEQY
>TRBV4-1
ASSQGRGDRNYGYT
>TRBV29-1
SVEPRGRTDTQY
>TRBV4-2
ASSQSMDRGAKNIQY
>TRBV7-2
ASSARGTGLYGYT
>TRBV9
ASSVGLGRLADTQY
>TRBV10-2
ASLWGRDSTEAF
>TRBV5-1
ASREGTGNTEAF
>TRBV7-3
ASSPDRVQDGYT
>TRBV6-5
ASSYRQGTTNIQY
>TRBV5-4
ACGGGMNTEAF
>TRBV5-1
ASSLEAGAEKLF
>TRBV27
ASSFPGQGSPLH
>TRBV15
ATSRGDIQGYT
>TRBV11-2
ASSLGSRLAGLILGEQY
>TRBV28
ASSLPSDTTGELF
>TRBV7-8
ASSPRQGGAYEQY
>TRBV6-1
ASSEAWPH
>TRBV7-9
ASSLEQGAEAF
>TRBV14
ASSLEVWYGYT
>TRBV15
ATSREDQTLAYGYT
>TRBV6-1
ASNPGGGIEAF
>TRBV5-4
ASSLELAGGSSYNEQF
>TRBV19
ASSIGGRGLRTEAF
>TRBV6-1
ASSALDGEGAQH
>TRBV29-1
SVSLNTEAF
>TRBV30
AWSVRGRGGNQPQH
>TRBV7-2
ASSLWGVGGTDTQY
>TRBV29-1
SVDRGHYGYT
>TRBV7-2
ASSPGQGHYGYT
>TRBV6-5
ASISYPLIWEQY
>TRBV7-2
ASSLARGSLNTQY
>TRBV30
AWSTGFEGYGYT
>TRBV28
ASSSAGTGNYEQY
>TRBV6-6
ASQGLAQETQY
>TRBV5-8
ASSLSGTGSGEQY
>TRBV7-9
ASSLARGGSPLH
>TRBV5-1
ASSLMQGDSPLH
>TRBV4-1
ASSQGLAGYYEQY
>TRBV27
ASSTDRGPYEQY
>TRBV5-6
ASSSLLMGHTEAF
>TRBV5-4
ASSLVPGETQY
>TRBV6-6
ASSYSGGTSSYEQY
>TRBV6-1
ASSEGVTEQY
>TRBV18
ASSPEGNGYT
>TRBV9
ASSALSGNTIY
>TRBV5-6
ASSPDSIHSNQPQH
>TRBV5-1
ASSSNGGRVEEKLF